Listed below are T cell receptor beta chains from one sample, sequenced in a study of blood T cell repertoires in COVID-19. Sequencing used immunoSEQ multiplex PCR; TCRdb keeps in-frame clones, though not all of them. The sample lists 140,000 to 150,000 clones, roughly nine tenths occurring once. The sequencing input was peripheral blood. These receptors were taken from a woman aged 55 to 70 with active COVID-19. Both conserved end residues are part of each CDR3. The order of the fields is clone size, J gene, D gene, V gene, CDR3 DNA, CDR3 protein. A D gene is named only where the DNA matches it firmly. The listing skips clone size in some rows; elsewhere it reads once, few, many or a size class.

clone_size: once; j_call: TRBJ2-7; d_call: TRBD1; v_call: TRBV5-1; cdr3_nt: TGCGCCAGCAGCTTGGATGGGACAGGTATCTACGAGCAGTACTTC; cdr3_aa: CASSLDGTGIYEQYF
clone_size: NA; j_call: TRBJ2-3; d_call: TRBD2; v_call: TRBV27; cdr3_nt: TGTGCCAGCAGATTTAGCGGGAGAGGCACAGATACGCAGTATTTT; cdr3_aa: CASRFSGRGTDTQYF
clone_size: NA; j_call: TRBJ2-7; d_call: TRBD2; v_call: TRBV5-1; cdr3_nt: TGCGCCAGCAGCTTGGGGGCGGGAGGGCCCCCCTACGAGCAGTACTTC; cdr3_aa: CASSLGAGGPPYEQYF
clone_size: few; j_call: TRBJ2-3; d_call: TRBD2; v_call: TRBV4-2; cdr3_nt: TGTGCCAGCAGCCAAGTAGAACTAGCGGCAGATACGCAGTATTTT; cdr3_aa: CASSQVELAADTQYF
clone_size: NA; j_call: TRBJ2-1; d_call: NA; v_call: TRBV7-2; cdr3_nt: TGTGCCAGCAGCTCCGGGATGGGGACAGAGCAGTTCTTC; cdr3_aa: CASSSGMGTEQFF
clone_size: NA; j_call: TRBJ2-4; d_call: TRBD1; v_call: TRBV6-2/TRBV6-3; cdr3_nt: TGTGCCAGCAGTCCCCCAAAGACAGGGGCATACCTAGCCAAAAACATTCAGTACTTC; cdr3_aa: CASSPPKTGAYLAKNIQYF
clone_size: NA; j_call: TRBJ2-3; d_call: NA; v_call: TRBV9; cdr3_nt: TGTGCCAGCAGCGTAGCGGGGACACCTGGCACAGATACGCAGTATTTT; cdr3_aa: CASSVAGTPGTDTQYF
clone_size: NA; j_call: TRBJ1-1; d_call: NA; v_call: TRBV18; cdr3_nt: TGTGCCAGCTCACCACCGTTGGGGGGACTCAACACTGAAGCTTTCTTT; cdr3_aa: CASSPPLGGLNTEAFF
clone_size: NA; j_call: TRBJ2-1; d_call: NA; v_call: TRBV19; cdr3_nt: TGTGCCAGTAGTATGGGCCAAGCTAATGAGCAGTTCTTC; cdr3_aa: CASSMGQANEQFF
clone_size: once; j_call: TRBJ2-1; d_call: TRBD2; v_call: TRBV27; cdr3_nt: TGTGCCAGCATCAAACTGGGGACTAGCGGGAAACAAGGGAATGAGCAGTTCTTC; cdr3_aa: CASIKLGTSGKQGNEQFF
clone_size: NA; j_call: TRBJ2-5; d_call: TRBD1; v_call: TRBV6-5; cdr3_nt: TGTGCCAGCAGGACAGGGGCGTCCCCCCCCGAGTACTTC; cdr3_aa: CASRTGASPPEYF
clone_size: NA; j_call: TRBJ1-5; d_call: TRBD1; v_call: TRBV18; cdr3_nt: TGTGCCAGCTCACCAGGACAGGGCTCCGGCAATCAGCCCCAGCATTTT; cdr3_aa: CASSPGQGSGNQPQHF
clone_size: NA; j_call: TRBJ1-2; d_call: TRBD1; v_call: TRBV7-9; cdr3_nt: TGTGCCAGCAGCTCGACAGGGAGGCCTGGCTACACCTTC; cdr3_aa: CASSSTGRPGYTF
clone_size: NA; j_call: TRBJ2-5; d_call: NA; v_call: TRBV4-2; cdr3_nt: TGTGCCAGCAGCCAAGATTGGGCCGGGACTCGCTTCAACCAAGAGACCCAGTACTTC; cdr3_aa: CASSQDWAGTRFNQETQYF
clone_size: once; j_call: TRBJ2-7; d_call: TRBD2; v_call: TRBV7-2; cdr3_nt: TGTGCCAGCAGCTTCGTAGTAGCGGGAGGAGGCGAGCAGTACTTC; cdr3_aa: CASSFVVAGGGEQYF
clone_size: NA; j_call: TRBJ2-3; d_call: TRBD2; v_call: TRBV7-3; cdr3_nt: TGTGCCAGCAGCCGGGGGCCTAGCGGGAGTAGGACAGATACGCAGTATTTT; cdr3_aa: CASSRGPSGSRTDTQYF
clone_size: NA; j_call: TRBJ2-1; d_call: TRBD2; v_call: TRBV7-9; cdr3_nt: TGTGCCAGCAGCTTTTCGGGAGGATACAATGAGCAGTTCTTC; cdr3_aa: CASSFSGGYNEQFF
clone_size: NA; j_call: TRBJ1-1; d_call: TRBD1; v_call: TRBV5-1; cdr3_nt: TGCGCCAGCAGCTTCCTCGACAGGGCCCCTAACACTGAAGCTTTCTTT; cdr3_aa: CASSFLDRAPNTEAFF
clone_size: NA; j_call: TRBJ2-7; d_call: TRBD2; v_call: TRBV9; cdr3_nt: TGTGCCAGCAGCCCGGTAGCGGGCCTTAGTATCGACGAGCAGTACTTC; cdr3_aa: CASSPVAGLSIDEQYF
clone_size: NA; j_call: TRBJ2-3; d_call: TRBD2; v_call: TRBV11-3; cdr3_nt: TGTGCCAGCAGCTTTAGCGGGAGGGACACAGATACGCAGTATTTT; cdr3_aa: CASSFSGRDTDTQYF
clone_size: NA; j_call: TRBJ1-2; d_call: NA; v_call: TRBV19; cdr3_nt: TGTGCCAGTAGTAATATGGCAGACTATGGCTACACCTTC; cdr3_aa: CASSNMADYGYTF
clone_size: NA; j_call: TRBJ2-7; d_call: NA; v_call: TRBV9; cdr3_nt: TGTGCCAGCAGCGTAGCGCAGGGCTCGACCTACGAGCAGTACTTC; cdr3_aa: CASSVAQGSTYEQYF
clone_size: NA; j_call: TRBJ1-3; d_call: NA; v_call: TRBV28; cdr3_nt: TGTGCCAGCAGTTTCCCCAGGGGAACCTCTGGAAACACCATATATTTT; cdr3_aa: CASSFPRGTSGNTIYF
clone_size: NA; j_call: TRBJ2-1; d_call: TRBD2; v_call: TRBV5-4; cdr3_nt: TGTGCCAGCAGCTTGTCGGGAGGATTCTACAATGAGCAGTTCTTC; cdr3_aa: CASSLSGGFYNEQFF
clone_size: NA; j_call: TRBJ2-5; d_call: NA; v_call: TRBV2; cdr3_nt: TGTGCCAGACTCACCCCAGGACAGCCCCAAGAGACCCAGTACTTC; cdr3_aa: CARLTPGQPQETQYF
clone_size: NA; j_call: TRBJ1-2; d_call: TRBD1; v_call: TRBV4-3; cdr3_nt: TGCGCCAGCAGCCAAAGTTGGACAGGGGGTTTCGGCTACACCTTC; cdr3_aa: CASSQSWTGGFGYTF
clone_size: NA; j_call: TRBJ1-2; d_call: NA; v_call: TRBV3-1/TRBV3-2; cdr3_nt: TGTGCCAGCAGCCAAGCTCTAGGGAGAAATTCCTATGGCTACACCTTC; cdr3_aa: CASSQALGRNSYGYTF
clone_size: NA; j_call: TRBJ2-7; d_call: TRBD2; v_call: TRBV2; cdr3_nt: TGTGCCAGCGAGGATCTAGCGGGATCTGGCGCCTACGAGCAGTACTTC; cdr3_aa: CASEDLAGSGAYEQYF
clone_size: NA; j_call: TRBJ1-5; d_call: TRBD1; v_call: TRBV3-1/TRBV3-2; cdr3_nt: TGTGCCAGCCTACAGGGGGCGGTTCAGCCCCAGCATTTT; cdr3_aa: CASLQGAVQPQHF
clone_size: NA; j_call: TRBJ2-6; d_call: NA; v_call: TRBV5-4; cdr3_nt: TGTGCCAGCAGCTTGGGACAGGTGTTAACGGGGGCCAACGTCCTGACTTTC; cdr3_aa: CASSLGQVLTGANVLTF
clone_size: NA; j_call: TRBJ2-2; d_call: TRBD1; v_call: TRBV19; cdr3_nt: TGTGCCAGTAAACCTGACAGGGCCGCCGGGGAGCTGTTTTTT; cdr3_aa: CASKPDRAAGELFF
clone_size: NA; j_call: TRBJ2-1; d_call: TRBD2; v_call: TRBV7-7; cdr3_nt: TGTGCTAGCAGCCCCGGGAGGACCTCCTACAATGAGCAGTTCTTC; cdr3_aa: CASSPGRTSYNEQFF
clone_size: NA; j_call: TRBJ2-2; d_call: TRBD1; v_call: TRBV5-6; cdr3_nt: TGTGCCAGCAGCTTTAGGCAGGGGGCGAGAACCGGGGAGCTGTTTTTT; cdr3_aa: CASSFRQGARTGELFF
clone_size: NA; j_call: TRBJ2-7; d_call: NA; v_call: TRBV28; cdr3_nt: TGTGCCAGCAGTTTAACCGGGACTCCCCCTCGGGACGAGCAGTACTTC; cdr3_aa: CASSLTGTPPRDEQYF
clone_size: NA; j_call: TRBJ2-3; d_call: NA; v_call: TRBV6-1; cdr3_nt: TGTGCCAGCAGTGAAGCGGAGGGACCCGGCAGGGATACGCAGTATTTT; cdr3_aa: CASSEAEGPGRDTQYF
clone_size: NA; j_call: TRBJ2-5; d_call: TRBD2; v_call: TRBV29-1; cdr3_nt: TGCAGCGCAAGTAGCGGGATCCGGTGGGAGACCCAGTACTTC; cdr3_aa: CSASSGIRWETQYF
clone_size: NA; j_call: TRBJ2-5; d_call: NA; v_call: TRBV9; cdr3_nt: TGTGCCAGCAGCGTAGGGGGGTGGTGGGAGGTGGGCCAAGAGACCCAGTACTTC; cdr3_aa: CASSVGGWWEVGQETQYF
clone_size: NA; j_call: TRBJ2-2; d_call: NA; v_call: TRBV7-7; cdr3_nt: TGTGCCAGCACTGCAAGTTATCGGACCGGGGAGCTGTTTTTT; cdr3_aa: CASTASYRTGELFF
clone_size: NA; j_call: TRBJ1-1; d_call: TRBD1; v_call: TRBV5-8; cdr3_nt: TGTGCCAGCAGCTCTTTCTGGGGCAGGGGGCAACCTGAAGCTTTCTTT; cdr3_aa: CASSSFWGRGQPEAFF
clone_size: NA; j_call: TRBJ1-3; d_call: NA; v_call: TRBV15; cdr3_nt: TGTGCCACCAGCCCTCCGGGGGTGGGTGGAAACACCATATATTTT; cdr3_aa: CATSPPGVGGNTIYF
clone_size: NA; j_call: TRBJ2-2; d_call: TRBD2; v_call: TRBV9; cdr3_nt: TGTGCCAGCAGCGTAGGACTAGCGGGAGGACGGAACACCGGGGAGCTGTTTTTT; cdr3_aa: CASSVGLAGGRNTGELFF
clone_size: NA; j_call: TRBJ1-1; d_call: TRBD1; v_call: TRBV7-9; cdr3_nt: TGTGCCAGCAGCTTAATTAGGACAGGAGGACCGGGAGCTTTCTTT; cdr3_aa: CASSLIRTGGPGAFF
clone_size: NA; j_call: TRBJ2-5; d_call: NA; v_call: TRBV21-1; cdr3_nt: TGTGCCAGCCAGGGAGGAAAGACCCAGTACTTC; cdr3_aa: CASQGGKTQYF
clone_size: NA; j_call: TRBJ1-2; d_call: TRBD1; v_call: TRBV2; cdr3_nt: TGTGCCAGCAGTCGACAGGGGGCTAACTATGGCTACACCTTC; cdr3_aa: CASSRQGANYGYTF
clone_size: NA; j_call: TRBJ2-5; d_call: NA; v_call: TRBV7-2; cdr3_nt: TGTGCCAGCGGTTTTGCGGGTCCCCAAGAGACCCAGTACTTC; cdr3_aa: CASGFAGPQETQYF
clone_size: once; j_call: TRBJ1-2; d_call: NA; v_call: TRBV4-1; cdr3_nt: TGCGCCAGCAGCCAAGCGGGGGGATGGGGCTATGGCTACACCTTC; cdr3_aa: CASSQAGGWGYGYTF
clone_size: NA; j_call: TRBJ2-3; d_call: TRBD2; v_call: TRBV6-4; cdr3_nt: TGTGCCAGCAGAATTGTAGCGGGAGCCCCTGATACGCAGTATTTT; cdr3_aa: CASRIVAGAPDTQYF
clone_size: NA; j_call: TRBJ2-1; d_call: NA; v_call: TRBV28; cdr3_nt: TGTGCCAGCAGTTTATCATGGGCCCTCAATGAGCAGTTCTTC; cdr3_aa: CASSLSWALNEQFF
clone_size: NA; j_call: TRBJ2-5; d_call: TRBD2; v_call: TRBV19; cdr3_nt: TGTGCCAGTAGTATTGGGCGGCTGGTAACTAGCGGGGAGACCCAGTACTTC; cdr3_aa: CASSIGRLVTSGETQYF
clone_size: NA; j_call: TRBJ1-6; d_call: TRBD1; v_call: TRBV15; cdr3_nt: TGTGCCACCAGTAGTCCCGACAGGGCAACCTCCCGGTTAGGTTCACCCCTCCACTTT; cdr3_aa: CATSSPDRATSRLGSPLHF
clone_size: NA; j_call: TRBJ1-6; d_call: NA; v_call: TRBV5-1; cdr3_nt: TGCGCCAGCAGCCCAGGGGAGGGGACCTCACCCCTCCACTTT; cdr3_aa: CASSPGEGTSPLHF